These T cell receptor beta chains were read from a single sample in a study of prognosis after radiotherapy for stage I lung cancer. MiXCR, applied by TCRdb to the multiplex PCR reads, yields one record per CDR3 protein. The table shows roughly 30,000 distinct CDR3 sequences, with roughly 40% occurring only once. Specimen: PBMCs, collected before or after stereotactic body radiation therapy (not recorded which). These receptors were collected from a donor over 45 with non-small cell lung cancer. CDR3s include the opening cysteine and the closing phenylalanine or tryptophan. D genes are given only for firm matches. Not all rows give a size; the values are once, few, many and, for expanded clones, a class.

TRBV7-9	.	TRBJ2-5	.	TGTGCCAGCAGCTTGGACAGTAGGCGAGAGACCCAGTACTTC	CASSLDSRRETQYF
TRBV3-1	.	TRBJ1-3	many	TGTGCCAGCAGCCAAGGAGGCTCTGGAAACACCATATATTTT	CASSQGGSGNTIYF
TRBV5-1	TRBD2	TRBJ2-5	many	TGCGCCAGCAGCTCCGGGACTAACCCAAGCCAAGAGACCCAGTACTTC	CASSSGTNPSQETQYF
TRBV20-1	.	TRBJ1-6	many	TGCAGTGCTAGTGTGACAGAGGGTTCACCCCTCCACTTT	CSASVTEGSPLHF
TRBV11-2	TRBD1	TRBJ1-5	.	TGTGCCAGCAGTCGTACCGGGACAGACAATCAGCCCCAGCATTTT	CASSRTGTDNQPQHF
TRBV12-3/TRBV12-4	TRBD2	TRBJ2-5	.	TGTGCCAGCAGTCTAGCGGGACCCGGGGAGTACTTC	CASSLAGPGEYF
TRBV9	TRBD2	TRBJ2-1	many	TGTGCCAGCAGCTTCGCCGGGACTAGCGGGAATGAGCAGTTCTTC	CASSFAGTSGNEQFF
TRBV7-3	TRBD2	TRBJ2-1	.	TGTGCCAGCAGCCCGCTAGCGGGAGTGTACAATGAGCAGTTCTTC	CASSPLAGVYNEQFF
TRBV10-3	.	TRBJ2-2	.	TGTGCCAGCATTCAGGGTCTAGGGACCGGGGAGCTGTTTTTT	CASIQGLGTGELFF
TRBV6-5	.	TRBJ2-7	.	TGTGCCAGCAGTTACGGTCAGAGTACTCCATACGAGCAGTACTTC	CASSYGQSTPYEQYF
TRBV19	TRBD2	TRBJ2-7	many	TGTGCCAGTAGTCCCGGGGGGTATGAGCAGTACTTC	CASSPGGYEQYF
TRBV20-1	.	TRBJ2-1	.	TGCAGTGCTACGGGAGCGGATCTAACCTACAATGAGCAGTTCTTC	CSATGADLTYNEQFF
TRBV7-9	TRBD1	TRBJ1-1	.	TGTGCCAGCAGCTCGACAGGGGGTAACACTGAAGCTTTCTTT	CASSSTGGNTEAFF
TRBV20-1	TRBD2	TRBJ2-1	many	TGCAGTGCTAGAGTTCTGGGGACTAGCGGTCGGGATGAGCAGTTCTTC	CSARVLGTSGRDEQFF
TRBV6-2/TRBV6-3	.	TRBJ1-1	.	TGTGCCAGCATTCCCCCCCAGAACACTGAAGCTTTCTTT	CASIPPQNTEAFF
TRBV19	.	TRBJ1-2	once	TGTGCCAGTAGGGCCGGGACGGAGGTCTATGGCTACACCTTC	CASRAGTEVYGYTF
TRBV19	.	TRBJ1-5	.	TGTGCCAGTAGCGAACAGGGTAGTCATCCTCAGCATTTT	CASSEQGSHPQHF
TRBV28	.	TRBJ2-7	.	TGTGCCAGCTTGACAGGTTCCTACGAGCAGTACTTC	CASLTGSYEQYF
TRBV11-2	.	TRBJ2-2	.	TGTGCCAGCAGCTCGCCGGATCGGGCCACCGGGGATCTGTTTTTT	CASSSPDRATGDLFF
TRBV7-2	TRBD1	TRBJ2-3	many	TGTGCCAGCAGCTCCTGGACAGGAACCACAGATACGCAGTATTTT	CASSSWTGTTDTQYF
TRBV6-6	.	TRBJ1-2	.	TGTGCCAGCAGTTACTCCGGGACCCAAGGCGGGGGCTACACCTTC	CASSYSGTQGGGYTF
TRBV6-2/TRBV6-3	.	TRBJ2-3	many	TGTGCCAGCAGACCTACAGGGGATACGCAGTATTTT	CASRPTGDTQYF
TRBV7-6	.	TRBJ2-7	many	TGTGCCAGCAGCTTCCTCGAGGGATATGGGTACGAGCAGTACTTC	CASSFLEGYGYEQYF
TRBV5-8	.	TRBJ2-3	many	TGTGCCAGCATCCAGGGTGCAGATACGCAGTATTTT	CASIQGADTQYF
TRBV5-1	TRBD1	TRBJ1-5	many	TGCGCCAGCAGCGCCGGGACAGGGGAAAATCAGCCCCAGCATTTT	CASSAGTGENQPQHF
TRBV3-1	TRBD2	TRBJ2-5	few	TGTGCCAGCAGCCAAGATCGTCGGGGTAGCGGGGGGCGAGAGACCCAGTACTTC	CASSQDRRGSGGRETQYF
TRBV5-5	TRBD1	TRBJ2-7	many	TGTGCCAGCAGCTGGGGACAGACTGCCTCCTACGAGCAGTACTTC	CASSWGQTASYEQYF
TRBV6-2/TRBV6-3	.	TRBJ2-1	.	TGTGCCAGCAGCCATGGTGGGGAGCAGTTCTTC	CASSHGGEQFF
TRBV30	TRBD2	TRBJ2-7	many	TGTGCCTGGAGTGCCCCGGCCAGCGGGGACCTAGAGCAGTACTTC	CAWSAPASGDLEQYF
TRBV20-1	TRBD2	TRBJ2-1	many	TGCAGTGCAGCAGGGGGGACTAGCGACAATGAGCAGTTCTTC	CSAAGGTSDNEQFF
TRBV6-1	.	TRBJ2-6	many	TGTGCCAGCCACCAGAGTGGGGCCAACGTCCTGACTTTC	CASHQSGANVLTF
TRBV15	.	TRBJ1-2	many	TGTGCCACCAGCACGGCTGAGGGCTATGGCTACACCTTC	CATSTAEGYGYTF
TRBV29-1	TRBD2	TRBJ2-1	many	TGCAGCGTAGAGCGGGAGTTGGACAATGAGCAGTTCTTC	CSVERELDNEQFF
TRBV7-2	.	TRBJ1-5	many	TGTGCCAGCAGCTTAGGGGGATGGACTACGCCCCAGCATTTT	CASSLGGWTTPQHF
TRBV5-6	.	TRBJ2-1	many	TGTGCCAGCAGCTTGGTAGGGGCCGATGAGCAGTTCTTC	CASSLVGADEQFF
TRBV7-9	TRBD2	TRBJ2-1	.	TGTGCCAGCAGCTCCGGACTAGCGGGAGTAAGGTACAATGAGCAGTTCTTC	CASSSGLAGVRYNEQFF
TRBV7-8	TRBD1	TRBJ1-2	medium-sized	TGTGCCAGCAGCTTAGCAACAGGGGTAGGATATGGCTACACCTTC	CASSLATGVGYGYTF
TRBV20-1	TRBD1	TRBJ1-6	.	TGCAGTGCTAGGAGCTTGGTGACAGGGGAAAGCGCACCCCTCCACTTT	CSARSLVTGESAPLHF
TRBV20-1	.	TRBJ2-7	.	TGCAGTGCGGACGCCACGGGGGCGCCGGGCGAGCAGTACTTC	CSADATGAPGEQYF
TRBV29-1	.	TRBJ2-7	once	TGCAGCGTCAGGCTGGATTCCTACGAGCAGTACTTC	CSVRLDSYEQYF
TRBV12-3/TRBV12-4	.	TRBJ2-2	medium-sized	TGTGCCAGCAGTCCGCGACGTCGATTAAACACCGGGGAGCTGTTTTTT	CASSPRRRLNTGELFF
TRBV6-2/TRBV6-3	TRBD1	TRBJ2-5	many	TGTGCCAGCAGTAGACAGGGCGAGACCCAGTACTTC	CASSRQGETQYF
TRBV2	.	TRBJ2-1	many	TGTGCCAGCAGGGTCAACTTGGACAGAATAAATGAGCAGTTCTTC	CASRVNLDRINEQFF
TRBV2	TRBD1	TRBJ1-1	many	TGTGCCAGCTTAGAAGGCAGGGGGCGTGCGGAAGCTTTCTTT	CASLEGRGRAEAFF
TRBV6-5	.	TRBJ1-6	many	TGTGCCAGCAGTTACGGGGCGCGCAAGAATTCACCCCTCCACTTT	CASSYGARKNSPLHF
TRBV20-1	TRBD2	TRBJ2-3	many	TGCAGTGCTAGGCCCGGGACTAGCGGGGGCACAGATACGCAGTATTTT	CSARPGTSGGTDTQYF
TRBV20-1	.	TRBJ2-7	many	TGCAGTGGGCCCCGGGTACTCCCAGCCTACGAGCAGTACTTC	CSGPRVLPAYEQYF
TRBV20-1	.	TRBJ1-2	many	TGCAGTGCGTCCAGACAGAACTATGGCTACACCTTC	CSASRQNYGYTF
TRBV3-1	.	TRBJ2-1	many	TGTGCCAGCAGTAAGACTGGAGCAGGCCTCAATGAGCAGTTCTTC	CASSKTGAGLNEQFF